This T cell receptor (beta chain) was identified in a study of shared clonotypes between healthy human individuals. Data came from immunoSEQ multiplex PCR; TCRdb stores just in-frame clones and leaves some out. Of about 2.1 million clones listed, 90% to 95% are singletons. With regard to this clone: The antigen remains unidentified.

Naive CD8 cells lacked CD45RO and underwent positive selection for CCR7, leaving out terminally differentiated effector memory CD45RA+ cells. General observations from the study: Naive subsets, compared against memory subsets, generally had larger estimated richness values.

V lost 7 bases and J 3 bases, leaving 12 bases between the germline ends. CDR1 SQVTM and CDR2 ANQGSEA come from the germline V gene. The CDR3 has 12 amino acids. The sequence was obtained from a young man in good health. Some clones in this sample may be carry-over from other donors' samples. The material sequenced was naive CD8+ T cells from PBMCs. V gene TRBV29-1 combines with J gene TRBJ1-1, with D possibly matching TRBD1 (5 bases). For the CDR3, the DNA is TGCAGCGGGGGGGACGGCCACACTGAAGCTTTCTTT. Protein: CSGGDGHTEAFF.